The clone carrying this TCR beta chain was seen more than once but under ten times. The data belong to a study of T cell responses to AZD1222 COVID-19 vaccine. Data came from immunoSEQ multiplex PCR; TCRdb stores just in-frame clones and leaves some out. The profile shows around 70,000 clones, over 60% of them singletons. Sample: peripheral blood, taken on day 0 of AZD1222 vaccination. This receptor was identified in an adult in good health.

CDR3 nucleotide sequence: TGTGCCAGCAGCTTATTGGCCAAGGCCAGCTACGAGCAGTACTTC. It is translated as CASSLLAKASYEQYF. The rearrangement uses TRBV7-8 and TRBJ2-7; D gene unclear. The CDR3 is made up of 15 amino acids. Trimming removed 2 bases from V and 3 bases from J, with 14 bases in between. CDR1 and CDR2 (germline): SGHVS, FQNEAQ.